This section outlines one T cell receptor (beta chain) sequence together with its context. The assay was immunoSEQ multiplex PCR, and TCRdb's table has in-frame clones only and misses some. The sample has about 98,000 clones, 85% to 90% seen once. This record comes from a study of a mutant IDH1 vaccine in newly diagnosed glioma. V was cut by 3 bases and J by 0 bases, with 15 bases left in between. The germline V gene encodes CDR1 SNHLY and CDR2 FYNNEI. The length of the CDR3 is 17 residues. Documented time point: baseline, week 1 (first vaccination visit). The treatment is: pre-vaccination baseline after standard-of-care therapy.

The receptor comes from a woman in her fifties or sixties with glioma. The source was PBMCs, collected from a glioma patient treated with radiotherapy, temozolomide or both. The V gene is TRBV2, the J gene TRBJ2-1; D may be TRBD2 (5 bases). CDR3 sequence reads: CASSDPGSVISYNEQFF. In DNA form, the CDR3 reads TGTGCCAGCAGTGATCCGGGTAGCGTGATCTCCTACAATGAGCAGTTCTTC.